The sequence of this T cell receptor (beta chain) was determined in a study of T cells after yellow fever vaccination. Study-level findings and limits: Only a minor proportion of clonotypes was detected across both CD4 and CD8 compartments. By day 5 rather than day 15, the secondary response had peaked, though it was weaker. Reappearing after the booster were most of the clones from primary vaccination (almost 97% CD4, approximately 86% CD8).

For this clonotype: Its target is not known.

Researchers made TCR cDNA using 5'RACE template switching, and this step added a universal primer site and UMIs. A single record per CDR3 protein comes from TCRdb applying MiXCR to the 5' RACE reads. The sample holds about 300,000 distinct CDR3 sequences, 8.7% seen once. From germline, CDR1 is MGHRA and CDR2 YSYEKL. V was clipped by 3 bases and J by 10 bases, with 13 bases between them. The CDR3 is 12 amino acids. This clonotype was obtained from a young man who received the YFV17D yellow fever vaccine. The J gene is TRBJ2-7, the V gene TRBV4-1; D ambiguous. Sequencing used CD4+ T cells sorted from PBMCs, obtained 5 days after the yellow fever booster vaccination. The CDR3 loop is CASSQPTGFQYF. Written as DNA, the CDR3 is TGCGCCAGCAGCCAGCCGACTGGGTTCCAGTACTTC.